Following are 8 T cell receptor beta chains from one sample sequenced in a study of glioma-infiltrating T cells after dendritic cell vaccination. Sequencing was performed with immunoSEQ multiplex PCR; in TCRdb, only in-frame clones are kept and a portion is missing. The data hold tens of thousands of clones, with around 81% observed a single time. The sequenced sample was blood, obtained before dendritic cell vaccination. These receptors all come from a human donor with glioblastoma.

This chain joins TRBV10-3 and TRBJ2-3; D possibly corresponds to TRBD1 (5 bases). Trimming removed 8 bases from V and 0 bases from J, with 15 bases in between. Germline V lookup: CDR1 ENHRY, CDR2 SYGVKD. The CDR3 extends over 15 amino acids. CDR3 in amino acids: CAIARVRGSTDTQYF. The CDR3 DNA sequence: TGTGCCATCGCAAGAGTTAGGGGAAGCACAGATACGCAGTATTTT.

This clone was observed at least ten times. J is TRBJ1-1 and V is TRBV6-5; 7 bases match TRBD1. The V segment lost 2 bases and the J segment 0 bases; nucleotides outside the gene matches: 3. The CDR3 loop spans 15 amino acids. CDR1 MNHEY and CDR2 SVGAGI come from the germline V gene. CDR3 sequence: CASSYGQEMNTEAFF. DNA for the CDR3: TGTGCCAGCAGTTACGGACAGGAGATGAACACTGAAGCTTTCTTT.

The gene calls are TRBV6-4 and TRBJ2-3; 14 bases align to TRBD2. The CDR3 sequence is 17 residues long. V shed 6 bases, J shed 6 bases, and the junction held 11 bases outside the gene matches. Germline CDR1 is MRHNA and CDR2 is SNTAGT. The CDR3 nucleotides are TGTGCCAGCAGCGCCTCCGGGACTAGCGGGGGTTTGGATACGCAGTATTTT. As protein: CASSASGTSGGLDTQYF.

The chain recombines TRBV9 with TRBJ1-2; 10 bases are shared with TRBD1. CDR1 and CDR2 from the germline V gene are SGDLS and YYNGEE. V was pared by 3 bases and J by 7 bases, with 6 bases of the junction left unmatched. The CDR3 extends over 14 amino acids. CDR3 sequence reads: CASSGSGTGVGYTF. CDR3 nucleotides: TGTGCCAGCAGCGGATCCGGGACAGGGGTTGGCTACACCTTC.

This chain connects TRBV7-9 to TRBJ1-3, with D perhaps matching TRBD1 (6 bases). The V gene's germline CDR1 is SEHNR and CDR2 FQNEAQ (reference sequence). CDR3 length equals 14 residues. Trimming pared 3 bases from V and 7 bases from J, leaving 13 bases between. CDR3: CASSFSGAGNTIYF. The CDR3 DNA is TGTGCCAGCAGCTTTTCAGGGGCCGGGAACACCATATATTTT.

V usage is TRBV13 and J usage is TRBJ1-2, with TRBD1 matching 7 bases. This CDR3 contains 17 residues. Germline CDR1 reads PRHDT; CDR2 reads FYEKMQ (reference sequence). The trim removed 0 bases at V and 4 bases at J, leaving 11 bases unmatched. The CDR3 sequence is CASSLGGGGAKGYGYTF. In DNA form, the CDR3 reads TGTGCCAGCAGCTTAGGAGGAGGGGGCGCTAAGGGCTATGGCTACACCTTC.

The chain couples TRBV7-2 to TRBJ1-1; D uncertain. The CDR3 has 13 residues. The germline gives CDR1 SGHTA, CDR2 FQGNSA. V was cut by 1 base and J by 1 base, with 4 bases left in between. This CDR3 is CASSLVRNTEAFF. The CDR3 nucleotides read TGTGCCAGCAGCTTAGTTAGGAACACTGAAGCTTTCTTT.

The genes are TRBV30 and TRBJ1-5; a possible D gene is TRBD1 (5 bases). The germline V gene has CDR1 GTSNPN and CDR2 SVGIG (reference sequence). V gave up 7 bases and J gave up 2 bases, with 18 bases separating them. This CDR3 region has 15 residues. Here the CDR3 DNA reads TGTGCCTCCCGGGCGGGGGGGAAGGGCAATCAGCCCCAGCATTTT. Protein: CASRAGGKGNQPQHF.